This T cell receptor beta chain stems from a study of T cells in women clearing cervical HPV infection (dated by TCRdb to the late 2010s). With regard to the full study: Cases were some 24 women with histologically confirmed HPV16-related CIN3 or worse, including 2 invasive cancers. Controls were 25 to 30 women whose single incident HPV16 infection cleared within 12 months without precancer or cancer developing. Case blood was taken at the visit when the lesion was first identified, whereas control blood was taken when infection was no longer detected. For cases, the median interval between lesion detection and blood sampling was roughly 150 days, with an interquartile range of roughly 90 to 230 days. HLA typing was available for only a few women, so HLA type could not be excluded as a confounder. This exploratory proof-of-principle case-control study, nested within the Guanacaste HPV Natural History Study in Costa Rica, compared TCR repertoires among women with different cervical HPV16 outcomes. Cases and controls were matched on year of sample collection and on age within five years. Median age was about 30 years in cases versus 38 in controls, and baseline characteristics did not differ significantly. The parent cohort enrolled about 10,000 women aged 18 or older in Guanacaste, Costa Rica, in 1993 to 1994 and followed the women for six to eight years. Five blinded duplicates per group were added as quality controls, so that 60 or so samples were obtained: some 50 participants and 10 replicates. The investigation overall reported the following: TRBV6-7 relative abundance was lower in cases than in controls (roughly 0.12% versus 0.15%; Bonferroni P = 0.0008). The cross-sectional design could not show whether associations preceded infection or resulted from it; effector/memory subsets and HPV-specific T cells were not isolated. Because the number of T cells per sample was unknown, the richness differences could reflect varying T-cell content rather than repertoire biology. By combining richness with V gene abundances, random forest classifiers separated cases from controls with an estimated AUC of roughly 0.8. TCR repertoire richness was significantly higher in CIN3+ cases than in controls across sequencing depths, while evenness did not differ.

Points on this clone: Its recognized antigen is unknown. The observed sequence ends 3 residues before the CDR3 terminus, with the missing tail filled in from the germline J gene.

TCR beta CDR3 regions were amplified by multiplex PCR using the immunoSEQ assay from an average of around 1,200 ng genomic DNA per sample. The assay corrected primer bias using a complete synthetic TCR repertoire to establish an amplification baseline. The amplicons were sequenced using the Illumina platform. Processing in the source paper ran as follows. Error correction of the sequences involved clustering with frequency ratios plus a modified nearest-neighbor algorithm, after which the sequences were analyzed in the immunoSEQ Analyzer using IMGT gene definitions. TCR richness and evenness were averaged over 20 rarefaction repeats at each rarefaction depth, excluding samples with fewer sequences than the depth. V, D and J gene relative abundances were compared between groups with Wilcoxon rank sum tests, applying FDR correction. In the blinded duplicates, the intraclass correlation was 95.6% for TCR richness and averaged about 73% across 65 to 85 gene segments. TCRdb provides this immuneACCESS table in a form limited to in-frame rearrangements. Some clones are lacking; in checked studies, under half of them reflect an unresolved V gene, and why the rest are absent is not known. V and J calls and clone size are as listed in that table; D and trimming were resolved from the DNA. The data table for this sample lists tens of thousands of clones. The ten most abundant clones make up approximately 5.5% of the sample.

Via the germline V gene (reference sequence), CDR1 is SEHNR and CDR2 FQNEAQ. The CDR3 holds 14 amino acids from the cysteine to the phenylalanine. The DNA has 33 bases, all within the CDR3, and is read from base 1. Every participant had a single incident cervical HPV16 infection, and women with prevalent HPV16 infections were excluded. Cervical HPV DNA was detected with MY09/MY11 PCR, and genotyping was done with dot-blot hybridization. About 15 mL of heparinized blood were centrifuged, and the buffy coat was aliquoted, frozen at -30°C, then stored at -80°C. Genomic DNA was extracted from buffy coat specimens using QIAGEN kits.

Sequenced sample: blood buffy coat. The receptor comes from a woman aged 18 to 75 with a cervical HPV16 infection that either progressed to CIN3+ or cleared (not recorded which). The receptor chain draws on TRBV7-9 and TRBJ1-2, with no confidently assigned D gene. This receptor has the CDR3 CASSFKDSPDTYTF. The CDR3 bases that were read are TGTGCCAGCAGCTTTAAGGACTCTCCAGATACC.